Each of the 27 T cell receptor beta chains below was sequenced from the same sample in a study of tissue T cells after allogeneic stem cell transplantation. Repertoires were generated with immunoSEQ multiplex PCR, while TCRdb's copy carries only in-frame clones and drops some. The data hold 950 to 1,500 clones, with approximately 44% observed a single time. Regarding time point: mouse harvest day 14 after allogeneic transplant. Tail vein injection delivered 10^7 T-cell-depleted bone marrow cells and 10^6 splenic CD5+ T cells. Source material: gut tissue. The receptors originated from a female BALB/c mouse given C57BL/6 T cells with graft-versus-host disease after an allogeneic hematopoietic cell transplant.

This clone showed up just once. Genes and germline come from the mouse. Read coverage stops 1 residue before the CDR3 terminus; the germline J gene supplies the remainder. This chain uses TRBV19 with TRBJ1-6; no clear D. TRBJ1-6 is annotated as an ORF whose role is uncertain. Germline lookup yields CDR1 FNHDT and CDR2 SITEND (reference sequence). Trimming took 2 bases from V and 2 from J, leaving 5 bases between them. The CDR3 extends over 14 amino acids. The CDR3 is CASSMPTYNSPLYF. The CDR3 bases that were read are TGTGCCAGCAGTATGCCAACCTATAATTCGCCCCTCTAC.

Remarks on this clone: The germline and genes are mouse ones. Incomplete CDR3 DNA: TGTGCCAGCAGTCTGGAGGGGAGAAACTCCGACTACACC. This translates into CASSLEGRNSDYT. The whole CDR3 protein reads CASSLEGRNSDYTF. V usage is TRBV26 and J usage is TRBJ1-2; possible D gene TRBD1, 5 bases. The read stops 1 residue short of the end of the CDR3; the missing end is completed from the germline J gene. With 2 bases removed from V and 1 base from J, the gap between germline ends came to 8 bases. CDR1 is KGHPV, CDR2 FQNQEV, per germline (reference sequence). This CDR3 comprises 14 residues.

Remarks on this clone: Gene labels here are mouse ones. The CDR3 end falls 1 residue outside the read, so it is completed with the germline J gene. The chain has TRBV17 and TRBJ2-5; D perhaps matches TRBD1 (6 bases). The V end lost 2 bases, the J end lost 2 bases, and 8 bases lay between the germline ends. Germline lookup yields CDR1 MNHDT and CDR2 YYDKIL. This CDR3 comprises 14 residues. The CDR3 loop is CASSRRGSQDTQYF. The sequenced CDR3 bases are TGTGCTAGCAGTAGAAGGGGGAGCCAAGACACCCAGTAC.

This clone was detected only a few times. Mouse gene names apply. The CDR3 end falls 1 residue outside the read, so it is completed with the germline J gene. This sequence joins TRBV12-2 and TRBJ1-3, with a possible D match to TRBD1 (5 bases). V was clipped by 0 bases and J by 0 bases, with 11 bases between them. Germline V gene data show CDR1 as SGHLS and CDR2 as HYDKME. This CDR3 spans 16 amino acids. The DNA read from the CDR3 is TGTGCCAGCTCTCTCGGCTCAGGGAATTCTGGAAATACGCTCTAT. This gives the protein CASSLGSGNSGNTLY. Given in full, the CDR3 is CASSLGSGNSGNTLYF.

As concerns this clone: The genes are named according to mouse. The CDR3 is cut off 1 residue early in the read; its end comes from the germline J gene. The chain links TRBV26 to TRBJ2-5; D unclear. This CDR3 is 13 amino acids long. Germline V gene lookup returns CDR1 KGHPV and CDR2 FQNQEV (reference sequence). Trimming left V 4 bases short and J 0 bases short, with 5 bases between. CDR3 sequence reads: CASSPINQDTQYF. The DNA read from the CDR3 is TGTGCCAGCAGTCCGATTAACCAAGACACCCAGTAC.

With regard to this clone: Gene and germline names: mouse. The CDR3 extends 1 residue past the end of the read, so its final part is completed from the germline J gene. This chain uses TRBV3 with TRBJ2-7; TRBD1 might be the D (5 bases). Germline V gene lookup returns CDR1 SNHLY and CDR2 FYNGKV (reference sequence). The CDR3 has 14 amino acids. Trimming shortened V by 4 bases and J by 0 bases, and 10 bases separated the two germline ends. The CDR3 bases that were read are TGTGCCAGCAGCTCAGGGTTTTTCTCCTATGAACAGTAC. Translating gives CASSSGFFSYEQY. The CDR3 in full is CASSSGFFSYEQYF.

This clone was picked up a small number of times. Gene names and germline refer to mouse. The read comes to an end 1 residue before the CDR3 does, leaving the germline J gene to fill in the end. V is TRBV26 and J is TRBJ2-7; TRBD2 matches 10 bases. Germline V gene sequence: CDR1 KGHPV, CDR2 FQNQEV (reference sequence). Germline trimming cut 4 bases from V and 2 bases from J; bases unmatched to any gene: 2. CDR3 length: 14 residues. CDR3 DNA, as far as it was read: TGTGCCAGCAGTCCGGGACTGGGGACCTATGAACAGTAC. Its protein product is CASSPGLGTYEQY. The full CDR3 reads CASSPGLGTYEQYF.

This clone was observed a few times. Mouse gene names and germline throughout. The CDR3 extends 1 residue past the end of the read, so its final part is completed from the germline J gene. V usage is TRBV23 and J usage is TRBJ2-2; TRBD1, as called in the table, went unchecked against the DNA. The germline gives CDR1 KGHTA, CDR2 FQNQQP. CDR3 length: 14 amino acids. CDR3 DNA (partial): TGCTCCAGCAGTCAAACAGGGGGCGCCGGGCAGCTCTAC. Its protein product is CSSSQTGGAGQLY. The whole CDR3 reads CSSSQTGGAGQLYF.

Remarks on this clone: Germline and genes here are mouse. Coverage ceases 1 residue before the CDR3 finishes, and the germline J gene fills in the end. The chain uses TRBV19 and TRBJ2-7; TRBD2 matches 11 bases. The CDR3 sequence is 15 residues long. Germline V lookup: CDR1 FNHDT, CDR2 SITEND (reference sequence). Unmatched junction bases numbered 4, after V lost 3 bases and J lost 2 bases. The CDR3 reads CASSTDWGVPYEQYF. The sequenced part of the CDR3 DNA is TGTGCCAGCAGTACGGACTGGGGGGTCCCCTATGAACAGTAC.

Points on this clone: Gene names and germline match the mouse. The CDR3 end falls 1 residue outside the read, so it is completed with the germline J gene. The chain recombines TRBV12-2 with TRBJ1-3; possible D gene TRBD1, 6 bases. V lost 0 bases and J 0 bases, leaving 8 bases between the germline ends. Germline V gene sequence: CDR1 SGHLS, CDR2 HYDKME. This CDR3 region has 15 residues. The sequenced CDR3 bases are TGTGCCAGCTCTCTCGGGACAATTTCTGGAAATACGCTCTAT. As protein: CASSLGTISGNTLY. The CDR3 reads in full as CASSLGTISGNTLYF. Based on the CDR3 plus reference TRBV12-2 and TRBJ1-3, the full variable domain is NSGVVQSPRYIIKGKGERSILKCIPISGHLSVAWYQQTQGQELKFFIQHYDKMERDKGNLPSRFSVQQFDDYHSEMNMSALELEDSAVYFCASSLGTISGNTLYFGEGSRLIVV.

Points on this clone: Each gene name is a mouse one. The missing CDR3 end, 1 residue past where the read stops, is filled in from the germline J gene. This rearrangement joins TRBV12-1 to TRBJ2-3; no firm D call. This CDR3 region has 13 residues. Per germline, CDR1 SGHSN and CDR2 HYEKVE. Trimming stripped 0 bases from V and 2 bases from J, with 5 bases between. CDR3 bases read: TGTGCCAGCTCTCTCAGGGCTGCAGAAACGCTGTAT. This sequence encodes CASSLRAAETLY. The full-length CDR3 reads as CASSLRAAETLYF.

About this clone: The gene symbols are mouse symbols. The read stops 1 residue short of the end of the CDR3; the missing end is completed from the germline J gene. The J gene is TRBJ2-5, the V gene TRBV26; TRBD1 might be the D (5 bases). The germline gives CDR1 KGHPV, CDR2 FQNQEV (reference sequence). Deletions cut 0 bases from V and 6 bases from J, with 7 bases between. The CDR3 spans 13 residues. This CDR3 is CASSLSRVDTQYF. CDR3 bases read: TGTGCCAGCAGTCTGTCCAGGGTTGACACCCAGTAC.

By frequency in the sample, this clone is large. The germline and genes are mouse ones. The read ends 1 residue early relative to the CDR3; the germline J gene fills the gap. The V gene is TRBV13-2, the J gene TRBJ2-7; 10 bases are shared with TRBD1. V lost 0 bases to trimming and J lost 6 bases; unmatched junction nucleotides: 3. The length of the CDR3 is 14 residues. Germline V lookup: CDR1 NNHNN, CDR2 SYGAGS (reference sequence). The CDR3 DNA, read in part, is TGTGCCAGCGGTGATGGACAGGGGGCGGGTGAACAGTAC. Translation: CASGDGQGAGEQY. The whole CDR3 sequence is CASGDGQGAGEQYF.

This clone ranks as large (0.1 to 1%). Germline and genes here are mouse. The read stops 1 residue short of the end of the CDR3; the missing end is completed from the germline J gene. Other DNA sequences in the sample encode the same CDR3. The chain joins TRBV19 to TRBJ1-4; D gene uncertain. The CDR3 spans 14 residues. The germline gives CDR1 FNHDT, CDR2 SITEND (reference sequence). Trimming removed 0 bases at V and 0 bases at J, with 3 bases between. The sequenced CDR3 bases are TGTGCCAGCAGTATAGGCCTTTCCAACGAAAGATTATTT. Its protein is CASSIGLSNERLF. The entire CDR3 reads CASSIGLSNERLFF. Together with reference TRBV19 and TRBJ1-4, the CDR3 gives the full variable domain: GGIITQTPKFLIGQEGQKLTLKCQQNFNHDTMYWYRQDSGKGLRLIYYSITENDLQKGDLSEGYDASREKKSSFSLTVTSAQKNEMAVFLCASSIGLSNERLFFGHGTKLSVL.

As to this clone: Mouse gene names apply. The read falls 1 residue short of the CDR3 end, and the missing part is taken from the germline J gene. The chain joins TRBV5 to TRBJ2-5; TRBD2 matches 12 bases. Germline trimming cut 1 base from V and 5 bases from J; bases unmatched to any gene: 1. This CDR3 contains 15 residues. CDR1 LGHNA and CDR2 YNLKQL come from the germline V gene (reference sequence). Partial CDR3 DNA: TGTGCCAGCAGCCAAGGGACTGGGGGGGGAGACACCCAGTAC. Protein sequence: CASSQGTGGGDTQY. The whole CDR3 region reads CASSQGTGGGDTQYF.

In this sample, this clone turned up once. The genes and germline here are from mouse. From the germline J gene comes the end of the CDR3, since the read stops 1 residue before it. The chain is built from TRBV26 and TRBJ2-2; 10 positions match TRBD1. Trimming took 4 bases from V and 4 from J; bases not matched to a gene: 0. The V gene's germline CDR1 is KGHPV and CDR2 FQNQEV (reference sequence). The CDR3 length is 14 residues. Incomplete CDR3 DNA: TGTGCCAGCAGTCGGGACAGGGGCACCGGGCAGCTCTAC. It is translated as CASSRDRGTGQLY. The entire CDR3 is CASSRDRGTGQLYF. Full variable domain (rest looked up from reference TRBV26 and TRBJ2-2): NSKVIQTPRYLVKGQGQKAKMRCIPEKGHPVVFWYQQNKNNEFKFLINFQNQEVLQQIDMTEKRFSAECPSNSPCSLEIQSSEAGDSALYLCASSRDRGTGQLYFGEGSKLTVL.

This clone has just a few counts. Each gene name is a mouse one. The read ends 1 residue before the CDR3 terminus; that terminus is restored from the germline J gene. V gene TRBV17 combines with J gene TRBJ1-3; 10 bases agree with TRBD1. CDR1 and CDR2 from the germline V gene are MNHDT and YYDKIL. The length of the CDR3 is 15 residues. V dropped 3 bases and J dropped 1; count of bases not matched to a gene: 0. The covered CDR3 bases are TGTGCTAGCAGTAGGACAGGGGGCTCTGGAAATACGCTCTAT. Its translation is CASSRTGGSGNTLY. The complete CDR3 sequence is CASSRTGGSGNTLYF.

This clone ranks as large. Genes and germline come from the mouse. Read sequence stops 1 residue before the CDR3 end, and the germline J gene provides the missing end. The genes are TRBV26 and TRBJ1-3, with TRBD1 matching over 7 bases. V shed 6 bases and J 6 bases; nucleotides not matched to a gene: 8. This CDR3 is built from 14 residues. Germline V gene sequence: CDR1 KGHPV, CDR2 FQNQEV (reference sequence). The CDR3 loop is CASSSGTAVNTLYF. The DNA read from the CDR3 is TGTGCCAGCAGCTCCGGGACAGCGGTAAATACGCTCTAT.

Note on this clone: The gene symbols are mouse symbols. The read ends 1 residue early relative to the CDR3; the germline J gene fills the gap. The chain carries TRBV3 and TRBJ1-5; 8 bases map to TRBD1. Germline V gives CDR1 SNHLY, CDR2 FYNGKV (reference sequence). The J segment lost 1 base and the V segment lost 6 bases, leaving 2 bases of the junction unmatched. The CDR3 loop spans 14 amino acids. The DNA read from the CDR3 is TGTGCCAGCAGTCGACAGGGGAACAACCAGGCTCCGCTT. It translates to CASSRQGNNQAPL. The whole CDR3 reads CASSRQGNNQAPLF.

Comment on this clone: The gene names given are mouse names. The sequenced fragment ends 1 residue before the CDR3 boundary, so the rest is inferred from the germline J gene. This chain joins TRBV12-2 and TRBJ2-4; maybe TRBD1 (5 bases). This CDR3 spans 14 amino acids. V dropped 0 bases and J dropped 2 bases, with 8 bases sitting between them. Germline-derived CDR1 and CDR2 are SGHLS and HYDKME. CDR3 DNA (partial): TGTGCCAGCTCTCTCGAGGACACTCAAAACACCTTGTAC. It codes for CASSLEDTQNTLY. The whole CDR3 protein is CASSLEDTQNTLYF.

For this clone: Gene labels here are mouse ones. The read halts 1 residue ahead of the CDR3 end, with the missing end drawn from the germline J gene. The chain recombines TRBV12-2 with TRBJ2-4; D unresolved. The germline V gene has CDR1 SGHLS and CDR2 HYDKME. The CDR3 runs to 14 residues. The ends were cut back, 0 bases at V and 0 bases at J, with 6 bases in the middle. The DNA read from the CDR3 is TGTGCCAGCTCTCTCCGCATTAGTCAAAACACCTTGTAC. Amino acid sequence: CASSLRISQNTLY. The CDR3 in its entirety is CASSLRISQNTLYF.

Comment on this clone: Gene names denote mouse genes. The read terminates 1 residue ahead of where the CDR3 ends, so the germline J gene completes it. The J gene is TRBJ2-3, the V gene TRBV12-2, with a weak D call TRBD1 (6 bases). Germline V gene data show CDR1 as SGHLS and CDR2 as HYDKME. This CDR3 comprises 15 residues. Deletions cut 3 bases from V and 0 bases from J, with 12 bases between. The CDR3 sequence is CASSSDRFSAETLYF. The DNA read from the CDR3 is TGTGCCAGCTCTTCCGACAGGTTTAGTGCAGAAACGCTGTAT.

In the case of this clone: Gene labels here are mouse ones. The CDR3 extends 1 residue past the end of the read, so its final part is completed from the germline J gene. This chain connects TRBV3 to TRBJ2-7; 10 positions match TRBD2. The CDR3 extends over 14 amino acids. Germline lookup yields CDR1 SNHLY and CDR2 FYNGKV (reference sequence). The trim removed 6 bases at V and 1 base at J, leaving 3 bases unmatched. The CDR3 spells CASSPGLGSYEQYF. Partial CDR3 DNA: TGTGCCAGCAGTCCGGGACTGGGGTCCTATGAACAGTAC.

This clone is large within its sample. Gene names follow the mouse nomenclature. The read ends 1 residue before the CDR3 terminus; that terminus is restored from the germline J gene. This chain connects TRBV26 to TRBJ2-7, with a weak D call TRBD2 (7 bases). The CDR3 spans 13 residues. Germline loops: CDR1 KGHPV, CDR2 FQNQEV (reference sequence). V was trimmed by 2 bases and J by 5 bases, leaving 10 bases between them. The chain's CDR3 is CASSLGGRDEQYF. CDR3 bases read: TGTGCCAGCAGTCTGGGGGGGCGCGATGAACAGTAC.

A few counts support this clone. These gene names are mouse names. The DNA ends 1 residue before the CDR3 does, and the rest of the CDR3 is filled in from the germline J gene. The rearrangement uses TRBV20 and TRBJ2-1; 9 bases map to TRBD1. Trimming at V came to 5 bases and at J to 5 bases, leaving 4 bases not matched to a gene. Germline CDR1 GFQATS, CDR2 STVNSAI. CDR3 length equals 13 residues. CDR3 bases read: TGTGGTGCTTACAGGGGGCGGGATGCTGAGCAGTTC. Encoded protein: CGAYRGRDAEQF. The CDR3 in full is CGAYRGRDAEQFF.

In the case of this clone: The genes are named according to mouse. CDR3 DNA (partial): TGTGCCAGCAGTCCCGGGACAGGGGGCTGGACAGAAGTCTTC. Amino acid sequence: CASSPGTGGWTEVF. The CDR3, in full, reads CASSPGTGGWTEVFF. This rearrangement joins TRBV26 to TRBJ1-1, with 12 positions matching TRBD1. With the read ending 1 residue before the CDR3 end, the germline J gene is used to fill in that end. This CDR3 comprises 15 residues. V lost 4 bases to trimming and J lost 5 bases; unmatched junction nucleotides: 5. From germline, CDR1 is KGHPV and CDR2 FQNQEV (reference sequence). Variable domain in full (rest from reference TRBV26 and TRBJ1-1): NSKVIQTPRYLVKGQGQKAKMRCIPEKGHPVVFWYQQNKNNEFKFLINFQNQEVLQQIDMTEKRFSAECPSNSPCSLEIQSSEAGDSALYLCASSPGTGGWTEVFFGKGTRLTVV.

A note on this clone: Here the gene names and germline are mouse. The CDR3 loop reads CASSTGQNSGNTLYF. CDR3 DNA, as far as it was read: TGTGCCAGCAGTACGGGACAGAATTCTGGAAATACGCTCTAT. The chain carries TRBV26 and TRBJ1-3, with 7 nucleotides matching TRBD1. Read data end 1 residue before the CDR3 end; the end is taken from the germline J gene. Germline lookup yields CDR1 KGHPV and CDR2 FQNQEV (reference sequence). Trimming cost V 5 bases and J 0 bases; bases outside gene matches: 4. CDR3 length: 15 amino acids.